Listed below are T cell receptor beta chains from one sample, sequenced in a study of T cells in Graves' hyperthyroidism and ophthalmopathy. One entry per CDR3 protein results from TCRdb running MiXCR on the multiplex PCR reads. The sample includes more than 500,000 distinct CDR3 sequences, about half of them seen just once. The sample comprised peripheral blood or thyroid tissue (not recorded which). The source is an adult woman with Graves' disease, either hyperthyroidism or ophthalmopathy (not recorded which). The CDR3 runs from the conserved cysteine through the conserved F or W. D genes are given only for firm matches. Expanded clones get a size class; other rows say once, few or many, or leave the size out.

TRBV5-1	many	TRBJ2-7	16	-	TGCGCCAGCAGCTTGTTGGGACCATCATCCTCCTACGAGCAGTACTTC	CASSLLGPSSSYEQYF
TRBV11-2	-	TRBJ1-1	14	-	TGTGCCAGCAGCTTACGGAGAGGCGACACTGAAGCTTTCTTT	CASSLRRGDTEAFF
TRBV10-3	few	TRBJ1-2	12	-	TGTGCCATCAGTGAACCGGCCTATGGCTACACCTTC	CAISEPAYGYTF
TRBV5-1	many	TRBJ2-2	15	TRBD1	TGCGCCAGCAGCTTGTTAACAGGGGACACCGGGGAGCTGTTTTTT	CASSLLTGDTGELFF
TRBV7-2	-	TRBJ2-1	14	TRBD1	TGTGCCAGCAGACAAGACAGGGGGTCAAATCAGCAGTTCTTC	CASRQDRGSNQQFF
TRBV7-8	-	TRBJ2-7	17	TRBD2	TGTGCCAGCAGCTTAAGTAGCGGGAGGGCCGGGACCTACGAGCAGTACTTC	CASSLSSGRAGTYEQYF
TRBV7-2	-	TRBJ2-5	14	-	TGTGCCAGCAGCTCTGGACAGAGGATAAGAGCGGGGTACTTC	CASSSGQRIRAGYF
TRBV12-3/TRBV12-4	-	TRBJ1-5	14	TRBD1	TGTGCCAGCAGACTCACAGGGGGCGCTCAGCCCCAGCATTTT	CASRLTGGAQPQHF
TRBV20-1	-	TRBJ2-7	13	-	TGCAGTGCCCTTGGAGGGAGTGGTTACGAGCAGTACTTC	CSALGGSGYEQYF
TRBV12-3/TRBV12-4	-	TRBJ2-2	14	-	TGTGCCAGTTCAGCTCGGGAGAACACCGGGGAGCTGTCTTGG	CASSARENTGELSW
TRBV11-2	few	TRBJ2-5	14	TRBD2	TGTGCCAGCAGTCCTGACCGACTAGCGGAGACCCAGTACTTC	CASSPDRLAETQYF
TRBV11-2	many	TRBJ2-5	16	-	TGTGCCAGCAGCTCCCAACCTGGAGGGGGCCAAGAGACCCAGTACTTC	CASSSQPGGGQETQYF
TRBV12-3/TRBV12-4	-	TRBJ1-5	13	-	TGTGCCAGCAGTTTGTTAAGCAATCAGCCCCAGCATTTT	CASSLLSNQPQHF
TRBV6-6	many	TRBJ1-1	13	TRBD1	TGTGCCAGCAAGACACAGGGGTTCACTGAAGCTTTCTTT	CASKTQGFTEAFF
TRBV20-1	few	TRBJ1-1	15	-	TGCAGTGCCCCTCGACGAGGGACAAGAGATTTTGAAGCTTTCTTT	CSAPRRGTRDFEAFF
TRBV10-3	once	TRBJ1-2	13	TRBD1	TGTGCCAGCAGTAACCAGGGGGGCTATGGCTACACCTTC	CASSNQGGYGYTF
TRBV15	few	TRBJ1-2	15	-	TGTGCCACCAGCGGGCCGAGCCGGGGGAACTATGGCTACACCTTC	CATSGPSRGNYGYTF
TRBV12-3/TRBV12-4	once	TRBJ2-7	14	-	TGTGCCAGCAGTTTAAGGTCTGACTCCTACGAGCAGTACTTC	CASSLRSDSYEQYF
TRBV5-5	-	TRBJ1-2	13	-	TGTGCCAGCAGCTCCCATTTAAACTATGGCTACACCTTC	CASSSHLNYGYTF
TRBV29-1	many	TRBJ2-3	13	-	TGCAGCGCCAAAGGGCTAAACACAGATACGCAGTATTTT	CSAKGLNTDTQYF